This passage covers 2 T cell receptor beta chains from one sample sequenced in a study of OX40 agonist ivuxolimab in advanced cancers. Data came from immunoSEQ multiplex PCR; TCRdb stores just in-frame clones and leaves some out. This sample yields about 100,000 clones, of which approximately 80% are seen a single time; less than 5.5% belongs to the top ten. This material consisted of CD4+ or CD8+ T cells sorted from blood, taken in a trial of the OX40 agonist ivuxolimab. The receptors originated from an adult with an advanced solid tumor such as melanoma, head and neck, liver or kidney cancer.

This clone occurred once. The chain recombines TRBV11-2 with TRBJ1-1, with D uncertain. Looked up from germline, CDR1 is SGHAT and CDR2 is FQNNGV. The germline V and J ends were trimmed by 6 bases and 0 bases, with 5 bases remaining between them. The CDR3 runs to 12 residues. CDR3 DNA sequence: TGTGCCAGCAGGCAGATGAACACTGAAGCTTTCTTT. Amino acid sequence: CASRQMNTEAFF. The full variable domain, with the rest looked up from reference TRBV11-2 and TRBJ1-1, is EAGVAQSPRYKIIEKRQSVAFWCNPISGHATLYWYQQILGQGPKLLIQFQNNGVVDDSQLPKDRFSAERLKGVDSTLKIQPAKLEDSAVYLCASRQMNTEAFFGQGTRLTVV.

The chain joins TRBV19 to TRBJ2-7; 8 bases agree with TRBD2. The CDR3 contains 13 residues. The germline CDR1 and CDR2 sequences are LNHDA and SQIVND (reference sequence). J lost 4 bases, V lost 10 bases, and 9 bases had no gene match. CDR3 sequence (DNA): TGTGCCACAACCGGGACTAGAGGATACGAGCAGTACTTC. Protein product: CATTGTRGYEQYF.